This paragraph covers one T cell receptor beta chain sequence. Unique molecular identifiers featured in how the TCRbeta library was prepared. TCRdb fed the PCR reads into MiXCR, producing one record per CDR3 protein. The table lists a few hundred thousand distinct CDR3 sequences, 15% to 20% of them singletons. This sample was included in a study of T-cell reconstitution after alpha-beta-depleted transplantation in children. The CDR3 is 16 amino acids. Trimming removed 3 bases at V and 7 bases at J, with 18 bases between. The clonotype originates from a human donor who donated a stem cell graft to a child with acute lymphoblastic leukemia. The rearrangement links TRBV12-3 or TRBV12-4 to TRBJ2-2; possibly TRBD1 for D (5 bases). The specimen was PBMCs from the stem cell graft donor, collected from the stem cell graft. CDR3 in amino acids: CASSLMGRPNGGELFF. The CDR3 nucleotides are TGTGCCAGCAGTTTGATGGGGCGACCGAACGGCGGGGAGCTGTTTTTT.